These 9 T cell receptor beta chains originate from one sample sequenced in a study of blood T cell repertoires in COVID-19. Profiled with immunoSEQ multiplex PCR; TCRdb holds only in-frame clones, not every one. Among about 110,000 clones listed, approximately 84% were seen once. The sequencing input was peripheral blood. The receptors derive from a woman aged 60-75 years with acute or convalescent COVID-19.

V usage is TRBV11-2 and J usage is TRBJ2-5; D gene unclear. CDR1 and CDR2 (germline): SGHAT, FQNNGV. Trimming stripped 1 base from V and 5 bases from J, with 11 bases between. The length of the CDR3 is 14 residues. In nucleotides, the CDR3 is TGTGCCAGCAGCTTAGCCCTCTCTGTGGAGACCCAGTACTTC. This codes for CASSLALSVETQYF.

J is TRBJ1-1 and V is TRBV29-1, with TRBD1 matching 9 bases. V shed 8 bases, J shed 10 bases, and the junction held 11 bases outside the gene matches. The CDR3 is 12 residues long. Looked up from germline, CDR1 is SQVTM and CDR2 is ANQGSEA. CDR3 region: CSSGQGSLPAFF. CDR3 sequence (DNA): TGCAGCTCAGGACAGGGGAGTCTCCCAGCTTTCTTT. The full variable domain, with the rest looked up from reference TRBV29-1 and TRBJ1-1, is SAVISQKPSRDICQRGTSLTIQCQVDSQVTMMFWYRQQPGQSLTLIATANQGSEATYESGFVIDKFPISRPNLTFSTLTVSNMSPEDSSIYLCSSGQGSLPAFFGQGTRLTVV.

The gene calls are TRBV4-1 and TRBJ2-7; 8 bases fit TRBD2. V trimming: 0 bases; J trimming: 4 bases; junction bases outside the gene matches: 5. Germline CDR1 MGHRA, CDR2 YSYEKL. The CDR3 covers 15 residues. The CDR3 sequence is CASSQDDREGYEQYF. The DNA for the CDR3 is TGCGCCAGCAGCCAAGATGATCGGGAGGGGTACGAGCAGTACTTC.

The J gene is TRBJ2-7, the V gene TRBV6-5; 8 bases map to TRBD1. The CDR3 is made up of 14 amino acids. CDR1 and CDR2 (germline): MNHEY, SVGAGI. V lost 6 bases to trimming and J lost 6 bases; unmatched junction nucleotides: 10. The CDR3 is CASSPGQVSLEQYF. DNA of the CDR3: TGTGCCAGCAGCCCGGGACAGGTGAGCCTCGAGCAGTACTTC.

The chain has TRBV5-1 and TRBJ1-2; D might be TRBD1 (6 bases). Trimming shortened V by 4 bases and J by 8 bases, and 15 bases separated the two germline ends. The CDR3 has 13 residues. The germline CDR1 and CDR2 sequences are SGHRS and YFSETQ. CDR3 sequence reads: CASSPAADRGYTF. The CDR3 DNA reads TGCGCCAGCAGCCCGGCTGCTGACAGGGGCTACACCTTC.

The V gene is TRBV5-1, the J gene TRBJ1-1, with 9 bases fitting TRBD1. CDR1 is SGHRS, CDR2 YFSETQ, per germline. CDR3 length equals 16 residues. J gave up 1 base and V 0 bases, and 4 bases lay outside the gene matches. CDR3 in amino acids: CASSLARTGENTEAFF. The CDR3 region has the DNA TGCGCCAGCAGCTTGGCCCGGACAGGGGAGAACACTGAAGCTTTCTTT.

The genes are TRBV9 and TRBJ2-2; possible D gene TRBD1, 6 bases. The ends were cut back, 4 bases at V and 2 bases at J, with 12 bases in the middle. This CDR3 spans 15 amino acids. Germline loops: CDR1 SGDLS, CDR2 YYNGEE. The CDR3 protein is CASSLGTHNTGELFF. In nucleotides, the CDR3 is TGTGCCAGCAGCCTCGGGACACACAACACCGGGGAGCTGTTTTTT.

The CDR3 DNA follows: TGCGCCAGCAGCTTGGACGGGGACAGCTTTAATGAAAAACTGTTTTTT. Its translation: CASSLDGDSFNEKLFF. V gene TRBV5-1 combines with J gene TRBJ1-4, with 7 nucleotides matching TRBD1. The CDR3 is 16 residues long. CDR1 SGHRS and CDR2 YFSETQ come from the germline V gene. V shed 0 bases, J shed 4 bases, and the junction held 6 bases outside the gene matches.

J is TRBJ1-3 and V is TRBV18; TRBD1 might be the D (5 bases). The CDR3 has 15 residues. V dropped 6 bases and J dropped 4 bases, with 16 bases sitting between them. Germline V CDR1 and CDR2: KGHSH, LQKENI. DNA of the CDR3: TGTGCCAGCTCCGCCGGGACTCTAGGCGGAAACACCATATATTTT. Residues: CASSAGTLGGNTIYF.